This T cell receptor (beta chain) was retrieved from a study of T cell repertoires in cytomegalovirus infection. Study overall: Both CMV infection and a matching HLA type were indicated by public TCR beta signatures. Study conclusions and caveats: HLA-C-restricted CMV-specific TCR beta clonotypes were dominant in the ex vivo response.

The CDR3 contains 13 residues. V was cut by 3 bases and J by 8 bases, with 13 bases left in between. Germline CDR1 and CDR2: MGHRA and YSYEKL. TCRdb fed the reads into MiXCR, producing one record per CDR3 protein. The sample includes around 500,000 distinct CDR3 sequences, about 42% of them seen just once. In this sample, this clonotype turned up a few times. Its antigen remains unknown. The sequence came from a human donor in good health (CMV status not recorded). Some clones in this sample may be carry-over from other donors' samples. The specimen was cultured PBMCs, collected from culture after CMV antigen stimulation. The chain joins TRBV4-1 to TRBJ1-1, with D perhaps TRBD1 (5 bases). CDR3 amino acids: CASSHGGAFEAFF. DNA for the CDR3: TGCGCCAGCAGCCACGGGGGAGCCTTCGAAGCTTTCTTT.